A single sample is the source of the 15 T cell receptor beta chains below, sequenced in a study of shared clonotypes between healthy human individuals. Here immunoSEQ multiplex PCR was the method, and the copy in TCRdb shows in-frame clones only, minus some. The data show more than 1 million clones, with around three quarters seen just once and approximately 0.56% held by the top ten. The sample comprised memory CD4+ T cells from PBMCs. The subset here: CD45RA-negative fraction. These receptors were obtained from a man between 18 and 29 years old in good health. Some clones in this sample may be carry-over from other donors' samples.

The CDR3 region is CASSTGQGGDTEAFF. The CDR3 DNA reads as TGCGCCAGCAGCACTGGACAGGGTGGCGACACTGAAGCTTTCTTT. The chain is built from TRBV5-1 and TRBJ1-1, with 8 positions matching TRBD1. This CDR3 is built from 15 residues. Germline lookup yields CDR1 SGHRS and CDR2 YFSETQ. With 4 bases clipped from V and 3 bases from J, the junction kept 8 bases outside the gene matches. Full variable domain (outside the CDR3, taken from reference TRBV5-1 and TRBJ1-1): KAGVTQTPRYLIKTRGQQVTLSCSPISGHRSVSWYQQTPGQGLQFLFEYFSETQRNKGNFPGRFSGRQFSNSRSEMNVSTLELGDSALYLCASSTGQGGDTEAFFGQGTRLTVV.

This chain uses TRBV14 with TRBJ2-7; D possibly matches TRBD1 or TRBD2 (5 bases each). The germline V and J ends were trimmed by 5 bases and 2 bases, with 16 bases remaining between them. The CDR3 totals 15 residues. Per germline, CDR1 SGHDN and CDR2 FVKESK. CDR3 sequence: CASSEGLPSTYEQYF. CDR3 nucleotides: TGTGCCAGCAGCGAGGGGCTCCCGTCCACCTACGAGCAGTACTTC.

CDR3 in DNA: TGTGCCAGCAGCACCGCCCGGGACCCCAGTACAGATACGCAGTATTTT. It is translated as CASSTARDPSTDTQYF. The genes are TRBV7-9 and TRBJ2-3, with D perhaps assigned TRBD1 or TRBD2 (5 bases each). Germline V lookup: CDR1 SEHNR, CDR2 FQNEAQ (reference sequence). This CDR3 comprises 16 residues. Trimming pared 5 bases from V and 3 bases from J, leaving 18 bases between.

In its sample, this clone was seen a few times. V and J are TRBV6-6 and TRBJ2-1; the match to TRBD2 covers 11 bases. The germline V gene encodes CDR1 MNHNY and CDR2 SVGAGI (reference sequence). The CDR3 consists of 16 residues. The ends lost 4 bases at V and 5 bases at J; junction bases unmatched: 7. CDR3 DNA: TGTGCCAGCAGTTCCTTAGCGGGAGGGCCAAACAATGAGCAGTTCTTC. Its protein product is CASSSLAGGPNNEQFF.

The CDR3 protein is CASSSRYRESNGYTF. The CDR3, as DNA: TGTGCCAGCAGCTCCCGGTACAGGGAAAGTAATGGCTACACCTTC. The rearrangement links TRBV7-6 to TRBJ1-2, with D maybe TRBD1 (6 bases). The CDR3 runs 15 residues. V lost 4 bases and J 6 bases, leaving 18 bases between the germline ends. Germline V gene sequence: CDR1 SGHVS, CDR2 FNYEAQ.

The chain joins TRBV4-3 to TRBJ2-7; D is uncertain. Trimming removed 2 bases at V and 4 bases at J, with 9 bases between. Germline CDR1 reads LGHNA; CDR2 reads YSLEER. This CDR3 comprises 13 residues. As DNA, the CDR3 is TGCGCCAGCAGCCAATCAATAGGGTACGAGCAGTACTTC. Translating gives CASSQSIGYEQYF.

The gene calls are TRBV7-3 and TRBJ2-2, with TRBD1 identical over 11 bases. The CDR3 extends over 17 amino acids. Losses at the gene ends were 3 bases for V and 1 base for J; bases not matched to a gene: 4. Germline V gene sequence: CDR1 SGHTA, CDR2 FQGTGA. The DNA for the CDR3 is TGTGCCAGCAGCTTTGCCGGGACAGGGGGGAACACCGGGGAGCTGTTTTTT. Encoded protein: CASSFAGTGGNTGELFF.

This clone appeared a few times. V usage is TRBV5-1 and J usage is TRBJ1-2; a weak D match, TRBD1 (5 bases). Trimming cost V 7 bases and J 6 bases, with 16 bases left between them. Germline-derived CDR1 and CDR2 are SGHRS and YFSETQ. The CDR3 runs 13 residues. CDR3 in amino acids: CASGAGTFHGYTF. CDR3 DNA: TGCGCCAGCGGGGCAGGGACTTTCCATGGCTACACCTTC.

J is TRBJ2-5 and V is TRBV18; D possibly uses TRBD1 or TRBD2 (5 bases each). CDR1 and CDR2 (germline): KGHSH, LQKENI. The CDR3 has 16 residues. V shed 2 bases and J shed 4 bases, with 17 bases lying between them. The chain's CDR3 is CASSPSLGRGGETQYF. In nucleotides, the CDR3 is TGTGCCAGCTCACCATCCCTTGGTCGGGGCGGAGAGACCCAGTACTTC.

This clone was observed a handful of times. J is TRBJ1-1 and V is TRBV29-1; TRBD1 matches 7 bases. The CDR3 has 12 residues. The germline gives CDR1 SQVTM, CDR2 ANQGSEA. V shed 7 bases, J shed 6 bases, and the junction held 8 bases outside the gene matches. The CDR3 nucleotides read TGCAGCGGACAGGGAGAACAATCTGAAGCTTTCTTT. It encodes CSGQGEQSEAFF.

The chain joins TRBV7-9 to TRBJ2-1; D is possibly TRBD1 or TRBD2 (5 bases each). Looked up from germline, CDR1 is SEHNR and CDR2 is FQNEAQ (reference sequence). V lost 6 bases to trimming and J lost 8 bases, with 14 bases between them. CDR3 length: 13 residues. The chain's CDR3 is CASRRDGRDEQFF. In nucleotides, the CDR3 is TGTGCCAGCAGGAGGGACGGTCGGGATGAGCAGTTCTTC.

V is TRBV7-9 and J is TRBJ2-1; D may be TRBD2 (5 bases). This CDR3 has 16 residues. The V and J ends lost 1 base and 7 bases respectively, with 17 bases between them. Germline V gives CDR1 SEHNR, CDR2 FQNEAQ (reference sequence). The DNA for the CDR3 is TGTGCCAGCAGCTTAGGCCCCCGCGGACTGGGGAATGAGCAGTTCTTC. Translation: CASSLGPRGLGNEQFF.

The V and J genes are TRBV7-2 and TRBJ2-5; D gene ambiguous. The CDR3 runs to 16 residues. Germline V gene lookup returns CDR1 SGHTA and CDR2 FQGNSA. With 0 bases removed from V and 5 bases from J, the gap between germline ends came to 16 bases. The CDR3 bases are TGTGCCAGCAGCTTAGCAGGCTCCCGTCTGGGGGAGACCCAGTACTTC. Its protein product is CASSLAGSRLGETQYF.

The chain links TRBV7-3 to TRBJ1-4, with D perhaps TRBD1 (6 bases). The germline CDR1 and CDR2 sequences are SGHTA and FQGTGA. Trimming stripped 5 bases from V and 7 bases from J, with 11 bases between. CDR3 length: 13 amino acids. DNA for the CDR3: TGTGCCAGCAGCCCCCGCAGGGGTGAAAAACTGTTTTTT. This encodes CASSPRRGEKLFF.

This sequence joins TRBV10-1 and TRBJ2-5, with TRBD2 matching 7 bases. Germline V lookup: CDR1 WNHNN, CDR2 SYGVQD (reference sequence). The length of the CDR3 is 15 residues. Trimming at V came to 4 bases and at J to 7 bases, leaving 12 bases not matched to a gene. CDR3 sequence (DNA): TGCGCCAGCAGTGGTCCGGGGGGACCCCAGGGGACCCAGTACTTC. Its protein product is CASSGPGGPQGTQYF.